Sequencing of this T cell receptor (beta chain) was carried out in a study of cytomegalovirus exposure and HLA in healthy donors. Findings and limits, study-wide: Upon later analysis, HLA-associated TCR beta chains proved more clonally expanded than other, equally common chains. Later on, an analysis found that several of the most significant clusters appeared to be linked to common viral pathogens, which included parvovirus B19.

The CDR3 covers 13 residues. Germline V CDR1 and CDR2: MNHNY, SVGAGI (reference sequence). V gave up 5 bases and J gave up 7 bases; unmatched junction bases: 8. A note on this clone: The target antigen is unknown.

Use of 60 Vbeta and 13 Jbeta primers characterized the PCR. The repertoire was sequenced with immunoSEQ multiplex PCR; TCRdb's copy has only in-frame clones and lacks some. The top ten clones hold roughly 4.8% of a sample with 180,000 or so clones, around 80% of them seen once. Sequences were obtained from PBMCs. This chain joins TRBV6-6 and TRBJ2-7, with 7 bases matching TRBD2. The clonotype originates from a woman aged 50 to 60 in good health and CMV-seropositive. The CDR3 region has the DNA TGTGCCAGCAGTGCATCCGGGGGGACGGAGCAGTACTTC. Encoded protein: CASSASGGTEQYF.